The 15 T cell receptor beta chains presented below share a single source sample, sequenced in a study of T cell repertoires in cytomegalovirus infection (dated by TCRdb to the late 2010s). Sequencing took place on an Illumina HiSeq 1500. TCRdb reran the public reads through fastp at Q25 and MiXCR, keeping productive beta chains. Merged by CDR3 protein, the rows form single entries marked with the most common genes and DNA. In all, the sample holds hundreds of thousands of distinct CDR3 sequences, and more than 9% of those were seen once. The ten biggest clones cover about 4.5% of the sample. Sequenced sample: PBMCs. The receptors come from a human donor in good health (CMV status not recorded). Some clones in this sample may be carry-over from other donors' samples.

This chain joins TRBV28 and TRBJ1-5; tentatively, D is TRBD1 (5 bases). Looked up from germline, CDR1 is MDHEN and CDR2 is SYDVKM. The germline V and J ends were trimmed by 6 bases and 2 bases, with 14 bases remaining between them. The CDR3 contains 15 residues. The CDR3 DNA is TGTGCCAGCAGGGGTGGGGGAGTTGGCAATCAGCCCCAGCATTTT. Translated: CASRGGGVGNQPQHF.

This clonotype was observed at least ten times. The J gene is TRBJ2-7, the V gene TRBV30; a weak D match, TRBD2 (5 bases). This CDR3 region has 12 residues. Deletions cut 3 bases from V and 4 bases from J, with 10 bases between. Germline loops: CDR1 GTSNPN, CDR2 SVGIG (reference sequence). CDR3 in amino acids: CAWSLGGYEQYF. The CDR3 nucleotides are TGTGCCTGGAGCCTAGGAGGATACGAGCAGTACTTC.

This clonotype was seen ten or more times. This chain connects TRBV20-1 to TRBJ2-1; TRBD1 or TRBD2 may be the D gene (5 bases each). Germline CDR1 DFQATT, CDR2 SNEGSKA (reference sequence). V was pared by 6 bases and J by 3 bases, with 15 bases between. There are 14 residues in the CDR3. The chain's CDR3 is CSAREWRNYNEQFF. Written as DNA, the CDR3 is TGCAGTGCCAGGGAGTGGAGGAACTACAATGAGCAGTTCTTC.

The V call is TRBV7-3, the J call TRBJ1-2; unclear D gene. Trimming cost V 0 bases and J 4 bases, with 18 bases left between them. The CDR3 has 17 amino acids. CDR1 is SGHTA, CDR2 FQGTGA, per germline. CDR3 nucleotide sequence: TGTGCCAGCAGCTTAACCGGGCAACCAGGTTCTCCCTATGGCTACACCTTC. This codes for CASSLTGQPGSPYGYTF.

This clonotype has ten or more counts. The CDR3 DNA sequence: TGTGCCAGCAGCTTAGCGGGCCGAAAAGGGAGGGAGACCCAGTACTTC. This translates into CASSLAGRKGRETQYF. The V call is TRBV7-2, the J call TRBJ2-5, with a possible D match to TRBD2 (6 bases). The germline V gene has CDR1 SGHTA and CDR2 FQGNSA. The CDR3 consists of 16 residues. The V gene lost 0 bases and the J gene lost 5 bases, with 16 bases spanning the gap.

The table lists this clonotype with many counts. V gene TRBV7-2 combines with J gene TRBJ2-5, with 7 bases matching TRBD1. The germline CDR1 and CDR2 sequences are SGHTA and FQGNSA. This CDR3 is 14 amino acids long. Trimming took 7 bases from V and 3 from J; bases not matched to a gene: 8. In DNA form, the CDR3 reads TGTGCCAGCAAACGAGGGGGCGGTGAAGAGACCCAGTACTTC. It encodes CASKRGGGEETQYF.

The sample holds many counts of this clonotype. The chain links TRBV12-3 or TRBV12-4 to TRBJ1-6; no clear D. V gave up 10 bases and J gave up 10 bases, with 20 bases separating them. The CDR3 spans 14 residues. The CDR3 DNA sequence: TGTGCCACTTGGTACTCGGGGATCAGGTCACCCCTCCACTTT. Translation gives CATWYSGIRSPLHF.

Many counts were recorded for this clonotype. The CDR3 sequence: CASSFGRRGNSPLHF. The CDR3 DNA sequence: TGTGCCAGCAGCTTCGGACGGCGGGGAAATTCACCCCTCCACTTT. The chain uses TRBV11-3 and TRBJ1-6; D is unresolved. V was pared by 3 bases and J by 7 bases, with 13 bases between. Germline CDR1 SGHNT, CDR2 YENEEA. The CDR3 spans 15 residues.

The chain has TRBV20-1 and TRBJ2-2; 10 bases are a match to TRBD2. Germline V lookup: CDR1 DFQATT, CDR2 SNEGSKA (reference sequence). V was pared by 4 bases and J by 3 bases, with 17 bases of the junction left unmatched. The CDR3 spans 19 residues. This chain's CDR3 is CSAITGTEGLALHTGELFF. For the CDR3, the DNA is TGCAGTGCTATAACCGGGACGGAGGGACTAGCGTTACACACCGGGGAGCTGTTTTTT.

This clonotype came up many times. The chain uses TRBV12-3 or TRBV12-4 and TRBJ2-2; 7 bases line up with TRBD1. The J segment lost 4 bases and the V segment lost 2 bases, leaving 1 base of the junction unmatched. This CDR3 is 14 amino acids long. The CDR3 here is CASSLQGVTGELFF. CDR3 bases: TGTGCCAGCAGTTTACAGGGGGTCACCGGGGAGCTGTTTTTT.

The gene calls are TRBV20-1 and TRBJ1-1; D gene uncertain. The length of the CDR3 is 11 residues. The germline CDR1 and CDR2 sequences are DFQATT and SNEGSKA (reference sequence). V lost 5 bases and J lost 4, with 8 bases in between. The CDR3 nucleotides are TGCAGTGCTGGCTATAGCACTGAAGCTTTCTTT. Translating gives CSAGYSTEAFF.

The sample holds a few counts of this clonotype. The genes are TRBV5-6 and TRBJ1-1; 8 nucleotides align to TRBD1. Unmatched junction bases numbered 10, after V lost 5 bases and J lost 1 base. The CDR3 consists of 16 residues. Germline CDR1 is SGHDT and CDR2 is YYEEEE. CDR3 sequence reads: CASSSAGGVKNTEAFF. The CDR3, as DNA: TGTGCCAGCAGTTCGGCAGGGGGCGTTAAGAACACTGAAGCTTTCTTT.

The rearrangement joins TRBV6-2 or TRBV6-3 to TRBJ2-7; weak D call: TRBD1 (6 bases). Looked up from germline, CDR1 is MNHEY and CDR2 is SVGEGT. The ends were cut back, 7 bases at V and 0 bases at J, with 16 bases in the middle. The CDR3 runs 15 residues. The CDR3 sequence: CASTNEGVYSYEQYF. CDR3 sequence (DNA): TGTGCCAGCACCAACGAGGGGGTCTACTCCTACGAGCAGTACTTC.

In its sample, this clonotype was seen many times. This chain links TRBV28 with TRBJ1-2; no firm D call. The germline CDR1 and CDR2 sequences are MDHEN and SYDVKM. This CDR3 is built from 11 residues. Trimming removed 5 bases at V and 4 bases at J, with 5 bases between. The chain's CDR3 is CASSEIYGYTF. The CDR3 bases are TGTGCCAGCAGTGAGATCTATGGCTACACCTTC.

V gene TRBV3-1 combines with J gene TRBJ2-5; TRBD2 matches at 13 bases. Germline lookup yields CDR1 LGHDT and CDR2 YNNKEL (reference sequence). Trimming removed 5 bases from V and 0 bases from J; junction bases left unmatched: 18. CDR3 length equals 21 residues. The CDR3 is CASSCLSVGLAGVMYQETQYF. The CDR3 DNA sequence: TGTGCCAGCAGCTGTCTTTCGGTCGGACTAGCGGGAGTCATGTACCAAGAGACCCAGTACTTC.